The entry below describes one T cell receptor beta chain. Its antigen is not identified. Using immunoSEQ multiplex PCR, the repertoire was profiled, and TCRdb retains in-frame clones only, with some absent. The data contain 3,000 to 5,000 clones, around three quarters of them singletons. CDR1 SGHTA and CDR2 FQGNSA come from the germline V gene. V shed 5 bases, J shed 9 bases, and the junction held 12 bases outside the gene matches. The CDR3 spans 15 residues. The data were obtained in a study of immune cell composition in non-small cell lung cancer. Study conclusions and caveats: In adenocarcinoma, maximal tumour-associated clone frequency tracked TIL tumour reactivity. Squamous lung tumours showed higher top 10 clone scores and clonality than adenocarcinomas. Clones >0.5% enriched in tumour were rarer in adenocarcinoma (around 33%) than squamous (approximately 75%).

Sequencing was done on a sample of lung tumor tissue. The rearrangement links TRBV7-2 to TRBJ2-1; 8 bases map to TRBD2. The source is a human donor with non-small cell lung cancer. The CDR3 DNA sequence: TGTGCCAGCAGCGACCCAAGGGCGGGGGGTAGTGAGCAGTTCTTC. Translating gives CASSDPRAGGSEQFF.